The T cell receptor (beta chain) described here comes from a study of PD-1 blockade in mismatch repair-deficient tumors. The protocol was immunoSEQ multiplex PCR, while the TCRdb copy is restricted to in-frame clones and leaves out a portion. The sample includes some 85,000 clones, approximately 78% of them seen just once. On this clone: Its antigen is as yet unknown.

Study outcomes and limitations: Rapid post-treatment expansion, then contraction, generally preceding radiologic response, marked tumor-resident clones.

Trimming left V 5 bases short and J 2 bases short, with 17 bases between. The CDR3 consists of 15 residues. Germline values: CDR1 GTSNPN, CDR2 SVGIG (reference sequence). J is TRBJ2-3 and V is TRBV30, with a weak D call TRBD1 (5 bases). This TCR was recovered from an adult with mismatch repair-deficient cancer. This specimen consisted of peripheral blood, obtained 44 weeks after starting pembrolizumab. CDR3 DNA sequence: TGTGCCTGGGACGCCCAGGGTAGGGCCACAGATACGCAGTATTTT. Translation: CAWDAQGRATDTQYF.